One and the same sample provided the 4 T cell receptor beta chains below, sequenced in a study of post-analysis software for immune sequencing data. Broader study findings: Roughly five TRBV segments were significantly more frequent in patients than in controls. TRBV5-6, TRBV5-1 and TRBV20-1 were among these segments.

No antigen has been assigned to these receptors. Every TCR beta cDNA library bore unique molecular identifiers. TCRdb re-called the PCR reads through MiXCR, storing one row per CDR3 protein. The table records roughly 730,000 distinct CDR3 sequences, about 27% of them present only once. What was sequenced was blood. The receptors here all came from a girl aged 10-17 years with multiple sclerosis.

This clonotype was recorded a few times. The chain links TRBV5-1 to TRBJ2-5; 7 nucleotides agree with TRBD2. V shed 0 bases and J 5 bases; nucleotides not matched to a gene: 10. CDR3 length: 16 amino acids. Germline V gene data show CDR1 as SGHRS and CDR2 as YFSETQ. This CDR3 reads CASSLAIGGNRETQYF. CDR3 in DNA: TGCGCCAGCAGCTTGGCCATCGGGGGGAATAGGGAGACCCAGTACTTC.

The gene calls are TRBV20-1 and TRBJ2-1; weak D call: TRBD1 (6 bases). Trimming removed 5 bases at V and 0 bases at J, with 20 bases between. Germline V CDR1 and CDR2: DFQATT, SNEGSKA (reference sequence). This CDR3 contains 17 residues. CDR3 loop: CSAAGTWTASSYNEQFF. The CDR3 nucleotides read TGCAGTGCTGCCGGGACATGGACTGCGAGCTCCTACAATGAGCAGTTCTTC.

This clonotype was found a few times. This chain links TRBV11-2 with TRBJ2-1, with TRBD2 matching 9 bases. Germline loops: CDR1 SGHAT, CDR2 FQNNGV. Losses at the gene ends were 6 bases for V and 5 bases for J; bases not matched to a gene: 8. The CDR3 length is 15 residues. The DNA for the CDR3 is TGTGCCAGCAGATTTAGCGGGGGACCCGACAATGAGCAGTTCTTC. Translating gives CASRFSGGPDNEQFF. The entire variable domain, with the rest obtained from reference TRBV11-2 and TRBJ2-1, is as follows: EAGVAQSPRYKIIEKRQSVAFWCNPISGHATLYWYQQILGQGPKLLIQFQNNGVVDDSQLPKDRFSAERLKGVDSTLKIQPAKLEDSAVYLCASRFSGGPDNEQFFGPGTRLTVL.

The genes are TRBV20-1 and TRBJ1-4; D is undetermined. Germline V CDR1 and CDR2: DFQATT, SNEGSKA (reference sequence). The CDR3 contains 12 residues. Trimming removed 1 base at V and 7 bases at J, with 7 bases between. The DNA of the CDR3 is TGCAGTGCTAGAGGCGGGATTGAAAAACTGTTTTTT. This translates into CSARGGIEKLFF.